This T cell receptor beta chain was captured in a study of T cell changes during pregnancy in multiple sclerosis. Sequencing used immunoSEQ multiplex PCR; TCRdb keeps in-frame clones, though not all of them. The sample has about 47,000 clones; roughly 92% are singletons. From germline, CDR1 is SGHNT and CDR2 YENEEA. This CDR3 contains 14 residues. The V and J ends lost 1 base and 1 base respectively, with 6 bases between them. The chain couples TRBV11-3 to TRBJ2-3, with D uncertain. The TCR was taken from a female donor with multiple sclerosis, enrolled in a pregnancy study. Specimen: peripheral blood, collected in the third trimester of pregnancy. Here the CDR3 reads CASSLGRGTDTQYF. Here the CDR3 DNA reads TGTGCCAGCAGCTTAGGACGGGGCACAGATACGCAGTATTTT. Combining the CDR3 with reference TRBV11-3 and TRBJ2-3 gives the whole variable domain EAGVVQSPRYKIIEKKQPVAFWCNPISGHNTLYWYLQNLGQGPELLIRYENEEAVDDSQLPKDRFSAERLKGVDSTLKIQPAELGDSAVYLCASSLGRGTDTQYFGPGTRLTVL.